Below, 5 T cell receptor beta chains from the same sample are listed, as sequenced in a study of OX40 agonist ivuxolimab in advanced cancers. Assay: immunoSEQ multiplex PCR; the TCRdb copy retains only in-frame clones and omits some. The repertoire includes about 88,000 clones, 70% to 90% of them detected once, and 3.8% sits in the top ten. The sequenced sample was CD4+ or CD8+ T cells sorted from blood, obtained in a trial of the OX40 agonist ivuxolimab. These TCRs come from an adult with an advanced solid tumor such as melanoma, head and neck, liver or kidney cancer.

This chain links TRBV7-2 with TRBJ2-5; D tentatively fits TRBD1 or TRBD2 (6 bases each). The germline gives CDR1 SGHTA, CDR2 FQGNSA. This CDR3 spans 15 amino acids. V was shortened by 5 bases and J by 1 base, with 14 bases between the two germline ends. CDR3 nucleotide sequence: TGTGCCAGCAGCAAACAGGGCGGGGTCCAAGAGACCCAGTACTTC. Translated: CASSKQGGVQETQYF.

CDR3 sequence: CASSSGHRAYEQYF. DNA of the CDR3: TGCGCCAGCAGCTCAGGACACCGGGCCTACGAGCAGTACTTC. The V gene is TRBV5-1, the J gene TRBJ2-5; D perhaps matches TRBD1 (5 bases). The J call is in doubt because the DNA end fits TRBJ2-7 better. The germline V gene has CDR1 SGHRS and CDR2 YFSETQ. The CDR3 is made up of 14 amino acids.

This rearrangement joins TRBV14 to TRBJ2-3; 10 bases align to TRBD2. The CDR3 sequence is 17 residues long. V dropped 1 base and J dropped 0; count of bases not matched to a gene: 4. Germline CDR1 SGHDN, CDR2 FVKESK. CDR3 residues: CASSQGTSGPSTDTQYF. CDR3 in DNA: TGTGCCAGCAGCCAAGGGACTAGCGGCCCAAGCACAGATACGCAGTATTTT.

The chain couples TRBV7-3 to TRBJ2-2; TRBD2 matches at 9 bases. CDR1 is SGHTA, CDR2 FQGTGA, per germline. This CDR3 has 16 residues. V dropped 1 base and J dropped 3; count of bases not matched to a gene: 3. The CDR3 loop reads CASSLSGRADTGELFF. Written as DNA, the CDR3 is TGTGCCAGCAGCTTAAGCGGGAGGGCCGACACCGGGGAGCTGTTTTTT.

This clone came up once. This sequence joins TRBV19 and TRBJ2-7; maybe TRBD1 (5 bases). From germline, CDR1 is LNHDA and CDR2 SQIVND (reference sequence). V was trimmed by 6 bases and J by 4 bases, leaving 22 bases between them. The CDR3 runs to 16 residues. The CDR3 here is CASRSRMQGATYEQYF. Written as DNA, the CDR3 is TGTGCCAGTAGATCTAGAATGCAGGGTGCGACGTACGAGCAGTACTTC.